Listed here is a single T cell receptor beta chain. Antigen: not known. This specimen belongs to a study of identifying expanded T cells in peripheral blood. Study-level findings and limits: Variance in clone template counts between approximately 2-week samples significantly increased with total template count across all healthy donors. Over approximately two and four weeks, about 17 and 20 clones changed, versus approximately 1.1 between replicates.

V lost 6 bases, J lost 2 bases, and 8 bases lay in between. Germline lookup yields CDR1 MNHEY and CDR2 SVGAGI. CDR3 length equals 13 residues. Profiling relied on immunoSEQ multiplex PCR, and the TCRdb table lists in-frame clones only, not all of them. The sample lists 90,000 to 100,000 clones; 88% were seen once. The TCR was taken from a person aged 18-69 years in good health. The genes are TRBV6-5 and TRBJ1-5; D is possibly TRBD1 (6 bases). Material for sequencing was blood. The CDR3 protein is CASRQGRNQPQHF. The CDR3 nucleotides read TGTGCCAGCAGACAGGGCCGCAATCAGCCCCAGCATTTT.